A selection of T cell receptor beta chains follows, all from one sample in a study of blood T cell repertoires in COVID-19. The repertoire was sequenced with immunoSEQ multiplex PCR; TCRdb's copy has only in-frame clones and lacks some. The sample yields some 99,000 clones, roughly 80% seen once. Sequenced: peripheral blood. Receptors originate from a woman older than 75 with acute or convalescent COVID-19. CDR3s include the opening cysteine and the closing phenylalanine or tryptophan. The D gene is left open where the match is weak. Not every row has a clone size; where given, it reads once, few, many or a size class.

d_call j_call v_call clone_size cdr3_aa cdr3_nt
TRBD1 TRBJ1-2 TRBV28 . CASTLDRVGYTF TGTGCCAGCACCCTGGACAGGGTTGGCTACACCTTC
. TRBJ1-5 TRBV15 . CATSRDADRENQPQHF TGTGCCACCAGCAGAGATGCCGACAGAGAGAATCAGCCCCAGCATTTT
. TRBJ2-3 TRBV9 . CASSVGAGKGTDTQYF TGTGCCAGCAGCGTAGGGGCGGGGAAAGGCACAGATACGCAGTATTTT
. TRBJ1-2 TRBV24-1 . CATSGRGAWGGYTF TGTGCCACCAGTGGAAGGGGCGCCTGGGGTGGCTACACCTTC
. TRBJ1-1 TRBV27 . CASSFSGSGTEAFF TGTGCCAGCAGTTTCTCAGGGTCGGGTACTGAAGCTTTCTTT
. TRBJ1-5 TRBV18 once CASSPGQNQPQHF TGTGCCAGCTCACCAGGACAAAATCAGCCCCAGCATTTT
TRBD2 TRBJ2-3 TRBV14 . CASSLLAGLSTQYF TGTGCCAGCAGCCTGCTAGCGGGGTTAAGTACGCAGTATTTT
TRBD1 TRBJ2-4 TRBV4-1 . CASSQDDGQGYIQYF TGCGCCAGCAGCCAAGATGACGGACAGGGGTACATTCAGTACTTC
. TRBJ2-1 TRBV28 many CASSFGGIYNEQFF TGTGCCAGCAGTTTTGGGGGGATTTACAATGAGCAGTTCTTC
TRBD2 TRBJ2-5 TRBV5-4 once CASSAGGLAAETQYF TGTGCCAGCAGCGCGGGAGGTTTGGCGGCGGAGACCCAGTACTTC
TRBD2 TRBJ2-5 TRBV6-1 . CASSDGGGIETQYF TGTGCCAGCAGTGATGGGGGAGGGATAGAGACCCAGTACTTC
TRBD2 TRBJ2-3 TRBV9 . CASSVAGTSGAGDTQYF TGTGCCAGCAGCGTAGCTGGGACTAGCGGGGCCGGGGATACGCAGTATTTT
. TRBJ1-6 TRBV5-6 once CASSGGTESYNSPLHF TGTGCCAGCAGCGGAGGGACGGAGTCCTATAATTCACCCCTCCACTTT
TRBD1 TRBJ1-4 TRBV18 . CASSPIMGQTFEKLFF TGTGCCAGCTCACCGATCATGGGACAGACCTTTGAAAAACTGTTTTTT
. TRBJ2-5 TRBV5-4 few CASGRGGGLLLETQYF TGTGCCAGCGGCCGGGGAGGGGGGCTTTTATTGGAGACCCAGTACTTC
TRBD1 TRBJ1-1 TRBV7-9 few CASSKDRSNTEAFF TGTGCCAGCAGCAAGGACAGGTCGAACACTGAAGCTTTCTTT
. TRBJ1-1 TRBV30 . CAWSWGPATEAFF TGTGCCTGGAGTTGGGGCCCCGCCACTGAAGCTTTCTTT
. TRBJ1-5 TRBV5-1 . CASSLEGVGNQPQHF TGCGCCAGCAGCCTGGAAGGGGTAGGCAATCAGCCCCAGCATTTT
TRBD2 TRBJ2-1 TRBV28 . CASSRGASGGNEQFF TGTGCCAGCAGCCGAGGCGCTAGCGGGGGGAATGAGCAGTTCTTC
TRBD1 TRBJ1-2 TRBV15 . CATSRDLRTGGESAYGYTF TGTGCCACCAGCAGAGATCTTAGGACAGGGGGCGAGTCGGCCTATGGCTACACCTTC
. TRBJ1-3 TRBV6-6 . CASRSEGWGNTIYF TGTGCCAGCAGGAGCGAGGGCTGGGGAAACACCATATATTTT
TRBD1 TRBJ1-4 TRBV5-4 . CASSSQGAREKLFF TGTGCCAGCAGCTCACAGGGGGCCCGTGAAAAACTGTTTTTT
. TRBJ1-1 TRBV6-2/TRBV6-3 . CASSSHPGKGMNTEAFF TGTGCCAGCAGTTCCCATCCAGGGAAGGGAATGAACACTGAAGCTTTCTTT
. TRBJ1-2 TRBV5-4 . CASTLQGLNGYTF TGTGCCAGCACCCTACAGGGTCTGAACGGCTACACCTTC
. TRBJ2-1 TRBV5-4 . CASSLPRGHNEQFF TGTGCCAGCAGCCTCCCTAGGGGCCACAATGAGCAGTTCTTC
. TRBJ1-2 TRBV5-4 . CASSQDSGYGYTF TGTGCCAGCAGCCAGGACAGCGGCTATGGCTACACCTTC
TRBD1 TRBJ1-2 TRBV4-1 many CASSQGQGQGDYGYTF TGCGCCAGCAGCCAAGGTCAAGGACAGGGGGACTATGGCTACACCTTC
. TRBJ1-4 TRBV21-1 once CASSTRRGPLFNEKLFF TGTGCCAGCAGCACTCGCAGGGGACCCCTTTTTAATGAAAAACTGTTTTTT
TRBD1 TRBJ1-2 TRBV2 few CASSGQGATFYGYTF TGTGCCAGCAGCGGGCAGGGGGCGACTTTCTATGGCTACACCTTC
. TRBJ2-5 TRBV5-8 . CASSPRRETQYF TGTGCCAGCAGCCCTAGACGGGAGACCCAGTACTTC
. TRBJ2-5 TRBV6-5 . CASHRALQETQYF TGTGCCTCTCACAGGGCCTTGCAAGAGACCCAGTACTTC
. TRBJ1-1 TRBV19 . CASSIQQGHTEAFF TGTGCCAGTAGTATACAACAGGGTCACACTGAAGCTTTCTTT
TRBD1 TRBJ2-2 TRBV3-1/TRBV3-2 . CASSQRQGMGTGELFF TGTGCCAGCAGCCAAAGACAGGGGATGGGCACCGGGGAGCTGTTTTTT
TRBD1 TRBJ1-1 TRBV28 . CASSARTGVEAFF TGTGCCAGCAGTGCCCGGACAGGGGTGGAAGCTTTCTTT
. TRBJ1-2 TRBV5-8 . CASTMGGGRYGYTF TGTGCCAGCACCATGGGCGGGGGTAGATATGGCTACACCTTC
. TRBJ2-5 TRBV21-1 once CASSKTGGEETQYF TGTGCCAGCAGCAAGACAGGGGGCGAAGAGACCCAGTACTTC
. TRBJ1-6 TRBV28 . CASSPLGGWNSPLHF TGTGCCAGCAGTCCCCTCGGGGGGTGGAATTCACCCCTCCACTTT
. TRBJ2-2 TRBV6-2/TRBV6-3 . CASSYTTGGMNTGELFF TGTGCCAGCAGTTACACGACAGGAGGAATGAACACCGGGGAGCTGTTTTTT
. TRBJ2-3 TRBV11-3 . CASSVGLTSSTDTQYF TGTGCCAGCAGCGTTGGCCTGACATCTAGCACAGATACGCAGTATTTT
TRBD2 TRBJ2-2 TRBV5-1 . CASSLAGNSGELFF TGCGCCAGCAGCCTAGCGGGGAATTCCGGGGAGCTGTTTTTT